A selection of T cell receptor beta chains follows, all from one sample in a study of shared clonotypes between healthy human individuals. Repertoires were generated with immunoSEQ multiplex PCR, while TCRdb's copy carries only in-frame clones and drops some. This sample yields around 1.9 million clones, of which 85% to 95% are seen a single time; over 1.5% belongs to the top ten. The material sequenced was naive CD8+ T cells from PBMCs. These receptors all stem from a young man in good health. Some clones in this sample may be carry-over from other donors' samples. Both conserved end residues are part of each CDR3. A D gene is named only where the DNA matches it firmly. Rows may omit the clone size; those that give it use once, few, many or a size class.

clone_size | d_call | j_call | v_call | cdr3_nt | cdr3_aa
- | - | TRBJ2-7 | TRBV27 | TGTGCCAGCAGTTTACTAGGCAGGTACGAGGTGGAGCAGTACTTC | CASSLLGRYEVEQYF
- | TRBD1 | TRBJ1-4 | TRBV4-3 | TGCGCCAGCAGCCGCCTGACAGGGCCTAATGAAAAACTGTTTTTT | CASSRLTGPNEKLFF
- | TRBD2 | TRBJ2-1 | TRBV9 | TGTGCCAGCAGCGTCAGATCCTCGGGGGGCAATGAGCAGTTCTTC | CASSVRSSGGNEQFF
once | - | TRBJ2-1 | TRBV29-1 | TGCAGCGTTGTCACCCGGAGCTCCTACAATGAGCAGTTCTTC | CSVVTRSSYNEQFF
- | - | TRBJ2-7 | TRBV5-1 | TGCGCCAGCAGGCTAGGACTTTCCTACGAGCAGTACTTC | CASRLGLSYEQYF
- | - | TRBJ2-1 | TRBV11-3 | TGTGCCAGCAGCTCCTTTGATTCTCCCAATGAGCAGTTCTTC | CASSSFDSPNEQFF
once | TRBD1 | TRBJ2-7 | TRBV13 | TGTGCCAGCAGCCGAGACAGGGCCCACGAGCAGTACTTC | CASSRDRAHEQYF
- | TRBD1 | TRBJ2-5 | TRBV7-9 | TGTGCCAGCAGCACCCGGACAGGGGGAGAGACCCAGTACTTC | CASSTRTGGETQYF
once | - | TRBJ2-1 | TRBV11-2 | TGTGCCAGCAGCTATACCGGGACCTACGGCAATGAGCAGTTCTTC | CASSYTGTYGNEQFF
- | - | TRBJ2-1 | TRBV4-3 | TGCGCCAGCAGCCAAGATTGGCGGGACAGCTACAATGAGCAGTTCTTC | CASSQDWRDSYNEQFF
once | TRBD1 | TRBJ1-3 | TRBV7-9 | TGTGCCAGCAGCACCACATCCGGGACAGAGGGAAACACCATATATTTT | CASSTTSGTEGNTIYF
- | TRBD1 | TRBJ2-1 | TRBV19 | TGTGCCAGTAGTCGGGGACAGGGCTACAATGAGCAGTTCTTC | CASSRGQGYNEQFF
- | - | TRBJ2-7 | TRBV7-6 | TGTGCCAGCAGCTTTGGGCCGCCATCCTACGAGCAGTACTTC | CASSFGPPSYEQYF
- | TRBD2 | TRBJ2-5 | TRBV9 | TGTGCCAGCAGCGTAGTGGGCCTCGGGAGGGAGACCCAGTACTTC | CASSVVGLGRETQYF
- | TRBD2 | TRBJ2-7 | TRBV30 | TGTGCCTGGATCAGGGAACTAGCGGGCTCACTCGCCTACGAGCAGTACTTC | CAWIRELAGSLAYEQYF
- | - | TRBJ2-1 | TRBV9 | TGTGCCAGCAGCGTAGCTGGTGAGCAGTTCTTC | CASSVAGEQFF
- | - | TRBJ1-1 | TRBV6-1 | TGTGCCAGCAGTGATTGGCAGAATGAAGCTTTCTTT | CASSDWQNEAFF
- | TRBD1 | TRBJ2-2 | TRBV6-1 | TGTGCCAGCAGTGCGGACAGGTCGGACGTTGAGAACACCGGGGAGCTGTTTTTT | CASSADRSDVENTGELFF
- | - | TRBJ2-7 | TRBV7-8 | TGTGCCAGCAGCTCACCCGGGAACGAGCAGTACTTC | CASSSPGNEQYF
- | - | TRBJ2-1 | TRBV12-5 | TGTGCTAGTGGTTTGGTCCGGGACCACGACAATGAGCAGTTCTTC | CASGLVRDHDNEQFF
- | TRBD1 | TRBJ2-7 | TRBV28 | TGTGCCAGCAGCCTCCCAAAAGCTGGACAGGGCTCCTACGAGCAGTACTTC | CASSLPKAGQGSYEQYF
- | TRBD1 | TRBJ2-7 | TRBV5-1 | TGCGCCAGCAGCTTAACAGGGGGCATGAATAACGAGCAGTACTTC | CASSLTGGMNNEQYF
once | - | TRBJ2-3 | TRBV5-1 | TGCGCCAGCAGCTTGGCCTACCCTAGGGACACAGATACGCAGTATTTT | CASSLAYPRDTDTQYF
- | TRBD2 | TRBJ2-7 | TRBV5-4 | TGTGCCAGCACCTTGGGGGGGGACCTATCCTACGAGCAGTACTTC | CASTLGGDLSYEQYF
- | TRBD1 | TRBJ1-1 | TRBV19 | TGTGCCAGTAGTCCGACAGGGGGAATCACTGAAGCTTTCTTT | CASSPTGGITEAFF
- | - | TRBJ2-7 | TRBV11-2 | TGTGCCAGCAGCTTAGTGGGACTCTACGAGCAGTACTTC | CASSLVGLYEQYF
- | - | TRBJ1-1 | TRBV6-5 | TGTGCCAGCACCTGGGGGGGAACTGAAGCTTTCTTT | CASTWGGTEAFF
- | TRBD1 | TRBJ2-3 | TRBV13 | TGTGCCAGCAGCCCTTCGACAGGGCGCACAGATACGCAGTATTTT | CASSPSTGRTDTQYF
- | - | TRBJ2-7 | TRBV9 | TGTGCCAGCAGCGTAGCCACTAAGGACGAGCAGTACTTC | CASSVATKDEQYF
once | - | TRBJ1-1 | TRBV5-1 | TGCGCCAGCAGCCATGAAAGTAGGCCCTTGAACACTGAAGCTTTCTTT | CASSHESRPLNTEAFF
- | TRBD1 | TRBJ2-1 | TRBV4-1 | TGCGCCAGCAGCCAGAGACAGGGTATAGCGAGCTCCTACAATGAGCAGTTCTTC | CASSQRQGIASSYNEQFF
- | - | TRBJ2-7 | TRBV29-1 | TGCAGCGTTGAAGAATCCGGCCTATACGAGCAGTACTTC | CSVEESGLYEQYF
- | - | TRBJ2-7 | TRBV6-5 | TGTGCCAGCATATCCCGGACGGGAAGCTGGGAGCAGTACTTC | CASISRTGSWEQYF
- | - | TRBJ2-7 | TRBV5-1 | TGCGCCAGCAGCCTGGGTGTTCACTACGAGCAGTACTTC | CASSLGVHYEQYF
- | - | TRBJ2-7 | TRBV6-5 | TGTGCCAGCCAATTCTCCGCGGGAACCTCCTACGAGCAGTACTTC | CASQFSAGTSYEQYF
- | - | TRBJ2-5 | TRBV19 | TGTGCCAGTAGTATAGGGCCAGGGGATGGGGAGACCCAGTACTTC | CASSIGPGDGETQYF
- | TRBD2 | TRBJ2-1 | TRBV28 | TGTGCCAGCAGTTTTAGCGGGAGCTCCTACAATGAGCAGTTCTTC | CASSFSGSSYNEQFF
- | TRBD2 | TRBJ2-5 | TRBV9 | TGTGCCAGCAGCGCACTAGCGGGAGCTGAGACCCAGTACTTC | CASSALAGAETQYF
- | TRBD1 | TRBJ1-1 | TRBV9 | TGTGCCAGCAGCCCCTCAGGGGGCCGAACTGAAGCTTTCTTT | CASSPSGGRTEAFF
- | TRBD2 | TRBJ2-7 | TRBV7-2 | TGTGCCAGCAGCCCCCGGGTAGCGGGAGGATGGGAGCAGTACTTC | CASSPRVAGGWEQYF
- | - | TRBJ1-5 | TRBV27 | TGTGCCAGCAGTTTATCAGGGGAAGGGAGTCAGCCCCAGCATTTT | CASSLSGEGSQPQHF
- | TRBD2 | TRBJ2-1 | TRBV5-1 | TGCGCCAGCAGCCAGGGACTAGCGGGAGAGCGGGAGCAGTTCTTC | CASSQGLAGEREQFF
- | - | TRBJ2-7 | TRBV4-3 | TGCGCCAGCAGCCAAGGACTAGGACTTACTAACGAGCAGTACTTC | CASSQGLGLTNEQYF
- | TRBD1 | TRBJ2-7 | TRBV11-3 | TGTGCCAGCAGCTTGGGGACAGGTCCTAACGAGCAGTACTTC | CASSLGTGPNEQYF
- | TRBD2 | TRBJ2-5 | TRBV27 | TGTGCCAGCAGTCCCGGGAGACTAGCGGGAGTAATAGAGACCCAGTACTTC | CASSPGRLAGVIETQYF
- | - | TRBJ2-7 | TRBV11-2 | TGTGCCAGCAGCGATCCGGGACCCGGCTCCTACGAGCAGTACTTC | CASSDPGPGSYEQYF
once | - | TRBJ2-1 | TRBV27 | TGTGCCAGCAGTCCGCTCGGGACTTTTCAGTTCTTC | CASSPLGTFQFF
- | - | TRBJ1-1 | TRBV4-2 | TGTGCCAGCAGCCCCTATCGGGAATTGATCACTGAAGCTTTCTTT | CASSPYRELITEAFF
- | - | TRBJ2-1 | TRBV5-4 | TGTGCCAGCAGCTTGTTAGGTGAGCAGTTCTTC | CASSLLGEQFF
once | - | TRBJ2-1 | TRBV9 | TGTGCCAGCAGCGTAGGGGGGACTCTTATTTACAATGAGCAGTTCTTC | CASSVGGTLIYNEQFF
once | - | TRBJ2-7 | TRBV6-5 | TGTGCCAGCAGTTACTCGGGGGGCGAAACCATCTACGAGCAGTACTTC | CASSYSGGETIYEQYF
- | TRBD2 | TRBJ2-3 | TRBV5-4 | TGTGCCAGCAGCGACTTAGCGGGACCTAGCACAGATACGCAGTATTTT | CASSDLAGPSTDTQYF
- | TRBD1 | TRBJ2-7 | TRBV4-1 | TGCGCCAGCAGCCAAGAGAGGCAGGGGGCTTACGAGCAGTACTTC | CASSQERQGAYEQYF
once | - | TRBJ2-4 | TRBV30 | TGTGCCTGGAGGGGGGAAGGGAAAGCCAAAAACATTCAGTACTTC | CAWRGEGKAKNIQYF
- | - | TRBJ2-1 | TRBV2 | TGTGCCAGCACGAAGGGGCGGCTGAACCCATCCTACAATGAGCAGTTCTTC | CASTKGRLNPSYNEQFF